This record concerns one TCR beta chain sequence. The antigen is undetermined. Deletions cut 5 bases from V and 0 bases from J, with 11 bases between. The germline V gene encodes CDR1 SGHVS and CDR2 FNYEAQ. The CDR3 is made up of 16 amino acids. These data are taken from a study of early T cells in non-severe SARS-CoV-2 infection. Broader study findings: Anti-spike CD8 responses were favored in VDJdb matching, and private and CD4 specificities were missed.

Unique molecular identifiers were attached to individual cDNA molecules. TCRdb reanalysed the 5' RACE reads using MiXCR and keeps one entry per CDR3 protein. The top ten clones hold approximately 3.5% of a sample with tens of thousands of distinct CDR3 sequences, roughly 4.9% of them seen once. This receptor was identified in an adult who was a healthcare worker with PCR-confirmed SARS-CoV-2 infection or an uninfected control (not recorded which). The source material was whole blood. The chain carries TRBV7-6 and TRBJ2-6; no clear D gene. The CDR3 protein is CASSRVPSSGANVLTF. In nucleotides, the CDR3 is TGTGCCAGCAGCCGAGTCCCGAGCTCTGGGGCCAACGTCCTGACTTTC. Full variable domain (rest looked up from reference TRBV7-6 and TRBJ2-6): GAGVSQSPRYKVTKRGQDVALRCDPISGHVSLYWYRQALGQGPEFLTYFNYEAQQDKSGLPNDRFSAERPEGSISTLTIQRTEQRDSAMYRCASSRVPSSGANVLTFGAGSRLTVL.